This is a list of T cell receptor beta chains from one sample in a study of human T cells and chemical hapten exposure. TCRdb processed the RACE reads anew with MiXCR; each CDR3 protein has one entry. The sample holds a few hundred thousand distinct CDR3 sequences, around 5.5% seen once. Specimen: whole blood, collected in connection with sensitization to the hapten diphenylcyclopropenone (DPC). These receptors all stem from a young woman with alopecia areata. Some clones in this sample may be carry-over from other donors' samples. Both conserved end residues are part of each CDR3. D genes are given only for firm matches. Size is omitted from some rows. Given values are once, few, many or a class for expanded clones.

V gene: TRBV20-1
J gene: TRBJ1-5
clone size: many
D gene: NA
CDR3 protein: CSARAGHWQPQHF
CDR3 DNA: TGCAGTGCTAGAGCGGGACATTGGCAGCCCCAGCATTTT

V gene: TRBV3-1
J gene: TRBJ2-7
clone size: NA
D gene: NA
CDR3 protein: CASSQAGEQYF
CDR3 DNA: TGTGCCAGCAGCCAAGCAGGAGAGCAGTACTTC

V gene: TRBV6-6
J gene: TRBJ1-3
clone size: many
D gene: NA
CDR3 protein: CASRFTDSGNTIYF
CDR3 DNA: TGTGCCAGCAGGTTCACAGACTCTGGAAACACCATATATTTT

V gene: TRBV4-1
J gene: TRBJ1-1
clone size: few
D gene: TRBD1
CDR3 protein: CASSQEPGGRNTEAFF
CDR3 DNA: TGCGCCAGCAGCCAAGAGCCAGGGGGTCGGAACACTGAAGCTTTCTTT

V gene: TRBV5-1
J gene: TRBJ1-3
clone size: many
D gene: NA
CDR3 protein: CASSLQGSSGNTIYF
CDR3 DNA: TGTGCCAGCAGTTTGCAGGGAAGCTCTGGAAACACCATATATTTT

V gene: TRBV6-2/TRBV6-3
J gene: TRBJ2-6
clone size: many
D gene: NA
CDR3 protein: CASSYSAVSGANVLTF
CDR3 DNA: TGTGCCAGCAGTTACTCTGCCGTCTCTGGGGCCAACGTCCTGACTTTC

V gene: TRBV29-1
J gene: TRBJ2-1
clone size: many
D gene: NA
CDR3 protein: CSVLRGGKNEQFF
CDR3 DNA: TGCAGCGTTTTAAGGGGGGGGAAGAATGAGCAGTTCTTC

V gene: TRBV6-5
J gene: TRBJ1-6
clone size: many
D gene: NA
CDR3 protein: CASSSDTFNLSPLHF
CDR3 DNA: TGTGCCAGCAGTTCGGACACCTTCAACCTTTCACCCCTCCACTTT

V gene: TRBV5-1
J gene: TRBJ2-7
clone size: few
D gene: NA
CDR3 protein: CASSWAGQAYEQYF
CDR3 DNA: TGCGCCAGCAGCTGGGCAGGTCAAGCCTACGAGCAGTACTTC

V gene: TRBV27
J gene: TRBJ1-6
clone size: NA
D gene: NA
CDR3 protein: CASRRDGAVAPLHF
CDR3 DNA: TGTGCCAGCAGGAGGGATGGAGCAGTAGCACCCCTCCACTTT

V gene: TRBV11-2
J gene: TRBJ2-3
clone size: many
D gene: NA
CDR3 protein: CASSPRTRGTDTQYF
CDR3 DNA: TGTGCCAGCAGCCCTAGGACAAGGGGAACAGATACGCAGTATTTT

V gene: TRBV7-9
J gene: TRBJ2-4
clone size: many
D gene: NA
CDR3 protein: CASSRDREEYF
CDR3 DNA: TGTGCCAGCAGCCGTGACAGGGAGGAGTACTTC

V gene: TRBV12-3/TRBV12-4
J gene: TRBJ1-1
clone size: many
D gene: NA
CDR3 protein: CASSLHSQSTEAFF
CDR3 DNA: TGTGCCAGCAGTTTACACAGCCAGAGCACTGAAGCTTTCTTT

V gene: TRBV11-2
J gene: TRBJ2-1
clone size: NA
D gene: NA
CDR3 protein: CASSFGLVVGEQFF
CDR3 DNA: TGTGCCAGCAGCTTCGGGCTAGTCGTAGGTGAGCAGTTCTTC

V gene: TRBV29-1
J gene: TRBJ1-2
clone size: many
D gene: TRBD1
CDR3 protein: CSSQGGDGYTF
CDR3 DNA: TGCAGCTCACAGGGGGGTGATGGCTACACCTTC

V gene: TRBV2
J gene: TRBJ2-1
clone size: NA
D gene: NA
CDR3 protein: CASSGAGFTYNEQFF
CDR3 DNA: TGTGCCAGCAGTGGTGCAGGGTTCACCTACAATGAGCAGTTCTTC

V gene: TRBV28
J gene: TRBJ2-7
clone size: few
D gene: NA
CDR3 protein: CASSSTPIREQYF
CDR3 DNA: TGTGCCAGCAGCTCTACCCCAATTCGGGAGCAGTACTTC

V gene: TRBV5-1
J gene: TRBJ2-3
clone size: many
D gene: NA
CDR3 protein: CATSEGSDTQYF
CDR3 DNA: TGCGCCACTTCCGAAGGATCAGATACGCAGTATTTT

V gene: TRBV10-3
J gene: TRBJ2-7
clone size: NA
D gene: NA
CDR3 protein: CAISPSADRTYEQYF
CDR3 DNA: TGTGCCATCAGCCCGTCGGCGGACCGTACCTACGAGCAGTACTTC

V gene: TRBV7-2
J gene: TRBJ2-3
clone size: many
D gene: NA
CDR3 protein: CASGTDTQYF
CDR3 DNA: TGTGCCAGCGGCACAGATACGCAGTATTTT